This T cell receptor beta chain was identified in a study of T cells after yellow fever vaccination. General observations from the study: On re-exposure, the response was weaker but peaked faster, at day 5 versus 15.

This clonotype was detected a few times. Antigen specificity is unknown. CDR3 length: 12 residues. Trimming stripped 7 bases from V and 7 bases from J, with 13 bases between. TCRdb used MiXCR to reprocess the 5' RACE reads, holding one entry per CDR3 protein. The table has 500,000 to 650,000 distinct CDR3 sequences, about 12% seen once. The starting material was PBMCs, obtained on the day of the yellow fever booster vaccination. The TCR originated in a man aged 25-45 years who received the YFV17D yellow fever vaccine. This chain links TRBV12-3 or TRBV12-4 with TRBJ1-1; D is uncertain. The CDR3 sequence is CASTRTTVEAFF. Written as DNA, the CDR3 is TGTGCCAGCACCCGGACCACGGTTGAAGCTTTCTTT.